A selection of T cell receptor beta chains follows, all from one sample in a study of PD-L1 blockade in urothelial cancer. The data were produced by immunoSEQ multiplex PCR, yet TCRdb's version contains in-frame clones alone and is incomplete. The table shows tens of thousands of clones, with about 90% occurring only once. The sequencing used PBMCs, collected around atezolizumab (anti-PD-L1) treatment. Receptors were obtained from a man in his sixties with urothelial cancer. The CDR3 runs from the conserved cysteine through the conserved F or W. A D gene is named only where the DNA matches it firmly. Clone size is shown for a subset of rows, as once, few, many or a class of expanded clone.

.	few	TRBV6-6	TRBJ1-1	CASSSSTGEAFF	TGTGCCAGCAGTTCCTCGACCGGGGAAGCTTTCTTT
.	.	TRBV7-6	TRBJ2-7	CASSPRDFSYEQYF	TGTGCCAGCAGCCCGCGGGACTTCTCCTACGAGCAGTACTTC
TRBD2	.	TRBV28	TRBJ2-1	CASSAHSGRTNNEQFF	TGTGCCAGCAGTGCCCATAGCGGGAGGACCAACAATGAGCAGTTCTTC
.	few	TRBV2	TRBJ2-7	CASSLVVGSRTSYEQYF	TGTGCCAGCAGTTTAGTGGTCGGGTCAAGAACCTCCTACGAGCAGTACTTC
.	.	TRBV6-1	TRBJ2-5	CASSEATGLGETQYF	TGTGCCAGCAGTGAAGCTACGGGACTCGGGGAGACCCAGTACTTC
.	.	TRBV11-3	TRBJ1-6	CASSIRQVPHADNSPLHF	TGTGCCAGCAGCATAAGACAGGTCCCCCACGCCGATAATTCACCCCTCCACTTT
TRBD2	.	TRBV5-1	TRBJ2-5	CASTIGGVQETQYF	TGCGCCTCAACTATTGGGGGGGTCCAAGAGACCCAGTACTTC
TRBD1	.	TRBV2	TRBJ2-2	CASKRTGNTGELFF	TGTGCCAGCAAAAGGACAGGGAACACCGGGGAGCTGTTTTTT
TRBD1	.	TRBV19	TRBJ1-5	CASRAGTGARQPQHF	TGTGCCAGTAGAGCCGGGACAGGGGCTCGCCAGCCCCAGCATTTT
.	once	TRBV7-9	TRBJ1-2	CASSPQEGYGYTF	TGTGCCAGCAGTCCTCAGGAGGGCTATGGCTACACCTTC
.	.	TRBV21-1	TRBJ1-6	CASSSPTGNSYNSPLHF	TGTGCCAGCAGCAGCCCAACAGGAAACTCCTATAATTCACCCCTCCACTTT
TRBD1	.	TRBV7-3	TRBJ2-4	CASSLTGPTGSVKNIQYF	TGTGCCAGCAGCTTAACAGGGCCGACAGGGTCAGTCAAAAACATTCAGTACTTC
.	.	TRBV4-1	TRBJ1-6	CASSPTHLVGNNSPLHF	TGCGCCAGCAGCCCCACCCACCTGGTCGGGAATAATTCACCCCTCCACTTT
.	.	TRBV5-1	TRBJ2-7	CASSPGRGWEQYF	TGCGCCAGCAGCCCGGGACGGGGGTGGGAGCAGTACTTC
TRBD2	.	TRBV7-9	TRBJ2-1	CASSSDWGSGGAPYNEQFF	TGTGCCAGCAGTTCCGATTGGGGTAGCGGGGGGGCACCCTACAATGAGCAGTTCTTC
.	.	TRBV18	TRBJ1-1	CASSPPLNTEAFF	TGTGCCAGCTCACCTCCATTGAACACTGAAGCTTTCTTT
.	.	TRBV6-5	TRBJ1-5	CASSMDTSNQPQHF	TGTGCCAGCAGCATGGACACTAGCAATCAGCCCCAGCATTTT
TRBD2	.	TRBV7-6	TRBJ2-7	CASSNRTSGYEQYF	TGTGCCAGCAGCAACAGGACTAGCGGGTACGAGCAGTACTTC
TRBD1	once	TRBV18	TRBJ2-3	CASSPGTGNADTQYF	TGTGCCAGCTCACCCGGGACAGGGAACGCAGATACGCAGTATTTT
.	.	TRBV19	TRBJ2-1	CASSGGKGRGYNEQFF	TGTGCCAGTAGTGGGGGGAAGGGGCGGGGTTACAATGAGCAGTTCTTC
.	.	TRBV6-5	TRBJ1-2	CASSALQGSGYTF	TGTGCCAGCAGTGCCTTACAGGGTAGTGGCTACACCTTC
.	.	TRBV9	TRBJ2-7	CASSERGGGDEQYF	TGTGCCAGCAGCGAACGGGGCGGGGGCGACGAGCAGTACTTC
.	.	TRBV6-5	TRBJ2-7	CASSYSGVSSYEQYF	TGTGCCAGCAGTTACTCCGGGGTGAGCTCCTACGAGCAGTACTTC
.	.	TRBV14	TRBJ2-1	CANSQVDFGRVQFF	TGTGCCAACAGCCAAGTGGACTTTGGAAGGGTGCAGTTCTTC
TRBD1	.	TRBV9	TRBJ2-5	CASGGTGFASETQYF	TGTGCCAGCGGCGGGACAGGGTTTGCGTCGGAGACCCAGTACTTC
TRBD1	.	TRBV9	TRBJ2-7	CASSGRQGSEQYF	TGTGCCAGCAGCGGACGACAGGGTTCCGAGCAGTACTTC
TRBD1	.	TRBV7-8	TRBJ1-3	CGVLIQGQGDSGNTIYF	TGTGGGGTTCTTATACAGGGACAGGGGGACTCTGGAAACACCATATATTTT
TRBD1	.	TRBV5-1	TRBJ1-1	CASSPGQDTEAFF	TGCGCCAGCAGCCCGGGACAGGACACTGAAGCTTTCTTT
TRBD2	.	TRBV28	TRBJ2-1	CASITPGTSVNNEQFF	TGTGCCAGCATCACCCCCGGGACTAGCGTAAACAATGAGCAGTTCTTC
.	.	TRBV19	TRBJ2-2	CASSGYTKPTGELFF	TGTGCCAGTAGCGGGTACACTAAACCCACCGGGGAGCTGTTTTTT
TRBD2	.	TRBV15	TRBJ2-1	CATSYGRGSGGYNEQFF	TGTGCCACCAGCTACGGGCGGGGTAGCGGGGGATACAATGAGCAGTTCTTC
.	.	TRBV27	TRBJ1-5	CASRSRGQPQHF	TGTGCCAGCAGATCACGGGGGCAGCCCCAGCATTTT
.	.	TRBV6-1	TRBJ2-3	CASSEDDLAGITDTQYF	TGTGCCAGCAGTGAAGATGACTTGGCGGGGATAACAGATACGCAGTATTTT
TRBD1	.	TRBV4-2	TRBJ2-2	CASSRGTGDTGELFF	TGTGCCAGCAGCCGGGGGACAGGGGACACCGGGGAGCTGTTTTTT
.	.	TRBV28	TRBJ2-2	CASSKTGNTGELFF	TGTGCCAGCAGTAAGACAGGGAACACCGGGGAGCTGTTTTTT
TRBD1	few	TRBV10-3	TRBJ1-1	CAITGQGGTEAFF	TGTGCCATCACCGGACAGGGAGGCACTGAAGCTTTCTTT
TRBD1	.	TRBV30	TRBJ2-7	CAWSLRRRPLGQTYEQYF	TGTGCCTGGAGTCTACGCCGGCGGCCTTTGGGACAGACCTACGAGCAGTACTTC
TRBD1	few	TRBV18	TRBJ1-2	CASSPPQGATGYTF	TGTGCCAGCTCACCACCGCAGGGGGCGACAGGCTACACCTTC
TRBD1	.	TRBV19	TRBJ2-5	CATRADRESQETQYF	TGTGCCACTCGAGCGGACAGGGAGTCCCAAGAGACCCAGTACTTC
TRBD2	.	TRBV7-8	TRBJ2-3	CASSYSVAGGDADTQYF	TGTGCCAGCAGCTATAGTGTTGCGGGAGGCGATGCAGATACGCAGTATTTT
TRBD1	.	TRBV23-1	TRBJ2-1	CASSLPPGQGAKEDEQFF	TGCGCCAGCAGTCTCCCACCGGGACAGGGGGCGAAGGAGGATGAGCAGTTCTTC
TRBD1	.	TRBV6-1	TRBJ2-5	CAIGTGSVETQYF	TGTGCCATTGGGACAGGGTCGGTAGAGACCCAGTACTTC
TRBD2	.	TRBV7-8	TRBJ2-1	CASRRTGKLAGVNEQFF	TGTGCCAGCAGACGCACAGGGAAACTAGCGGGAGTCAATGAGCAGTTCTTC
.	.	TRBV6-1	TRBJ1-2	CASSEEIGRLSWYGYTF	TGTGCCAGCAGTGAAGAAATTGGGAGACTGTCTTGGTATGGCTACACCTTC
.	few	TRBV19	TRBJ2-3	CASSIWQSTDTQYF	TGTGCCAGTAGTATTTGGCAGTCCACAGATACGCAGTATTTT